One T cell receptor (beta chain) is described in this entry. TCRdb analysed the reads with MiXCR anew, one entry per CDR3 protein. The sample shows more than 10,000 distinct CDR3 sequences, roughly 58% of them seen only once. This record belongs to a study of tumor-infiltrating lymphocytes in oesophageal squamous cell carcinoma. The CDR3 length is 16 residues. The chain carries TRBV12-3 or TRBV12-4 and TRBJ2-6; 7 nucleotides line up with TRBD2. The J call is uncertain, as TRBJ2-7 better fits the DNA end. This receptor was obtained from a female donor with esophageal squamous cell carcinoma. Sequencing was performed on blood. CDR3 sequence (DNA): TGTGCCAGCAGCCCCCATCCCCGCGGGAGTAGCAATGAGCAGTACTTC. It is translated as CASSPHPRGSSNEQYF.